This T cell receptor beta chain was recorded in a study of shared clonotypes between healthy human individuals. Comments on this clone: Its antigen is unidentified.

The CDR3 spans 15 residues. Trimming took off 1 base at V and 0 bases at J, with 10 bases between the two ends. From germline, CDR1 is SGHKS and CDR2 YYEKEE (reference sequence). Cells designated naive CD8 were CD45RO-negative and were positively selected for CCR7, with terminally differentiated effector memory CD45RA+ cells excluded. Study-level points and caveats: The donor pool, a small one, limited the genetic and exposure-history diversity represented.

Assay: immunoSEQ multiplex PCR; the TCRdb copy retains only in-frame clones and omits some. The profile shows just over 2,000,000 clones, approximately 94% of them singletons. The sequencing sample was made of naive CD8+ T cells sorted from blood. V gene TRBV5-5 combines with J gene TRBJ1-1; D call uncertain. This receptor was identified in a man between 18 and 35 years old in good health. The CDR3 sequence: CASSLRGPMNTEAFF. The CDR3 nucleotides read TGTGCCAGCAGCTTGAGAGGCCCAATGAACACTGAAGCTTTCTTT.